A single sample gave rise to the 21 T cell receptor beta chains below, sequenced in a study of CD8 T cells in ankylosing spondylitis (dated by TCRdb to 2017 to 2019). The study at large found these results: A TCR beta motif of several highly homologous amino acid variants appeared characteristic of blood from ankylosing spondylitis patients.

These receptors are not linked to any known antigen. Libraries were built with 5' RACE. TCRdb records Illumina HiSeq 2500 as the sequencer. TCRdb reworked the public reads: Q25 trimming with fastp, MiXCR clone assembly, productive beta chains retained. Rows are combined by CDR3 protein, so each entry shows the most common genes and DNA. This sample gives more than 600,000 distinct CDR3 sequences in total; under 20% of them show up just once. Of the sample, 19% is held by the ten largest clones. Sequenced material: blood, either unsorted or a sorted T cell fraction (not recorded which). The source is a male donor with ankylosing spondylitis.

The chain employs TRBV12-3 or TRBV12-4 and TRBJ2-1; D perhaps matches TRBD1 (6 bases). CDR3 length equals 14 residues. Trimming took 7 bases from V and 8 from J, leaving 18 bases between them. The DNA of the CDR3 is TGTGCCAGCAAAGACCAGGTGGGGGCCTATGAGCAGTTCTTC. It codes for CASKDQVGAYEQFF.

In its sample, this clonotype was seen once. This rearrangement joins TRBV12-3 or TRBV12-4 to TRBJ1-1, with a possible D match to TRBD1 (6 bases). The CDR3 is made up of 17 amino acids. Trimming took off 7 bases at V and 1 base at J, with 22 bases between the two ends. The DNA of the CDR3 is TGTGCCAGCAACCCGTCCAAGGGGGGGACGGGGAACACTGAAGCTTTCTTT. This sequence encodes CASNPSKGGTGNTEAFF.

The rearrangement links TRBV29-1 to TRBJ2-2, with D unresolved. Trimming removed 7 bases from V and 6 bases from J, with 18 bases in between. This CDR3 spans 14 amino acids. In germline, CDR1 is SQVTM, CDR2 ANQGSEA. In DNA, the CDR3 is TGCAGCGGGGCCACCTCTTGGAGTGCCGGGGAGCTGTTTTTT. Protein product: CSGATSWSAGELFF.

CDR3 DNA sequence: TGTGCCAGCAGTTACGGGGGGCCCTCACCTGATGAGCAGTACTTC. This codes for CASSYGGPSPDEQYF. V and J are TRBV6-5 and TRBJ2-7; possibly TRBD1 or TRBD2 for D (6 bases each). The length of the CDR3 is 15 residues. V gave up 2 bases and J gave up 7 bases, with 18 bases separating them. The germline gives CDR1 MNHEY, CDR2 SVGAGI.

The chain uses TRBV4-1 and TRBJ2-1; 11 bases map to TRBD1. CDR1 and CDR2 from the germline V gene are MGHRA and YSYEKL. This CDR3 spans 15 amino acids. V dropped 0 bases and J dropped 8; count of bases not matched to a gene: 3. The CDR3 DNA reads TGCGCCAGCAGCCAAGATGGGGACAGGGGGGATGAGCAGTTCTTC. It is translated as CASSQDGDRGDEQFF.

The V call is TRBV20-1, the J call TRBJ2-3; 14 bases match TRBD2. This CDR3 has 17 amino acids. V shed 2 bases and J 6 bases; nucleotides not matched to a gene: 10. From germline, CDR1 is DFQATT and CDR2 SNEGSKA (reference sequence). DNA of the CDR3: TGCAGTGCTAGATTGACTCGGACTAGCGGGGGGCGGGATACGCAGTATTTT. The encoded protein is CSARLTRTSGGRDTQYF.

The chain employs TRBV4-1 and TRBJ2-3, with D unresolved. The CDR3 extends over 16 amino acids. The germline V and J ends were trimmed by 4 bases and 1 base, with 15 bases remaining between them. Germline V gene sequence: CDR1 MGHRA, CDR2 YSYEKL. The CDR3, as DNA: TGCGCCAGCAGCCCAGTAGAAGGGCCAGGCACAGATACGCAGTATTTT. It encodes CASSPVEGPGTDTQYF.

J is TRBJ2-1 and V is TRBV3-1; 9 bases align to TRBD2. The CDR3 has 16 amino acids. The germline CDR1 and CDR2 sequences are LGHDT and YNNKEL (reference sequence). V was pared by 3 bases and J by 3 bases, with 6 bases of the junction left unmatched. For the CDR3, the DNA is TGTGCCAGCAGCCAGCTAGCGGGGAGCAACTACAATGAGCAGTTCTTC. This translates into CASSQLAGSNYNEQFF.

The chain links TRBV6-2 or TRBV6-3 to TRBJ2-7, with D possibly matching TRBD2 (6 bases). The V gene's germline CDR1 is MNHEY and CDR2 SVGEGT. V lost 0 bases to trimming and J lost 5 bases, with 14 bases between them. CDR3 length: 15 amino acids. CDR3 DNA: TGTGCCAGCAGTTACTCTGGGACTCAAGGGAACGAGCAGTACTTC. Its protein is CASSYSGTQGNEQYF.

This clonotype appeared a single time. V gene TRBV27 combines with J gene TRBJ2-2; weak D call: TRBD2 (6 bases). The CDR3 is 14 amino acids. The germline CDR1 and CDR2 sequences are MNHEY and SMNVEV (reference sequence). V lost 6 bases and J 5 bases, leaving 13 bases between the germline ends. CDR3 sequence (DNA): TGTGCCAGCAGCCCGACTAGATTTACCGGGGAGCTGTTTTTT. Protein sequence: CASSPTRFTGELFF.

This clonotype was found a few times. This chain connects TRBV20-1 to TRBJ2-5, with 11 bases lining up with TRBD2. Losses at the gene ends were 7 bases for V and 1 base for J; bases not matched to a gene: 5. Germline CDR1 is DFQATT and CDR2 is SNEGSKA (reference sequence). The CDR3 covers 14 residues. The CDR3 region is CSVLSGGAQETQYF. CDR3 nucleotides: TGCAGTGTACTTAGCGGGGGGGCCCAAGAGACCCAGTACTTC.

This clonotype has more than one count but fewer than ten. The chain carries TRBV10-2 and TRBJ2-7; 9 bases line up with TRBD2. CDR3 length: 16 amino acids. J gave up 4 bases and V 0 bases, and 7 bases lay outside the gene matches. Germline CDR1 reads WSHSY; CDR2 reads SAAADI. CDR3 in amino acids: CASSESRGGGAYEQYF. The CDR3 DNA follows: TGCGCCAGCAGTGAGTCGAGGGGCGGGGGGGCTTACGAGCAGTACTTC.

The V gene is TRBV4-2, the J gene TRBJ2-7; weak D call: TRBD1 (5 bases). The germline V gene encodes CDR1 LGHNA and CDR2 YNFKEQ. CDR3 length: 19 amino acids. Trimming cost V 0 bases and J 3 bases, with 24 bases left between them. The chain's CDR3 is CASSQDRGSGYSQDYEQYF. As DNA, the CDR3 is TGTGCCAGCAGCCAAGATAGGGGTTCAGGTTATAGCCAGGACTACGAGCAGTACTTC.

This clonotype has only a few counts. The CDR3 is CASSLILREGNEQFF. Here the CDR3 DNA reads TGTGCCAGCAGTTTAATTTTGAGGGAAGGGAATGAGCAGTTCTTC. V usage is TRBV27 and J usage is TRBJ2-1, with D tentatively TRBD2 (5 bases). The CDR3 runs to 15 residues. Between the trimmed V and J ends, which lost 2 bases and 7 bases, there was a span of 15 bases. Germline CDR1 and CDR2: MNHEY and SMNVEV (reference sequence).

This clonotype was seen a few times. This chain links TRBV5-1 with TRBJ2-2; 7 nucleotides match TRBD1. The CDR3 length is 18 residues. Germline V lookup: CDR1 SGHRS, CDR2 YFSETQ. The V segment lost 4 bases and the J segment 4 bases; nucleotides outside the gene matches: 16. DNA of the CDR3: TGCGCCAGCAGCGCGCCAGGGACAGCTACTTCGAGCACCGGGGAGCTGTTTTTT. It yields the protein CASSAPGTATSSTGELFF.

This clonotype was observed once. No conserved phenylalanine or tryptophan ends this CDR3, so it is likely a read error. The chain employs TRBV6-1 and TRBJ2-7; D ambiguous. Trimming pared 3 bases from V and 5 bases from J, leaving 11 bases between. Germline values: CDR1 MNHNS, CDR2 SASEGT. This CDR3 spans 13 amino acids. Here the CDR3 DNA reads TGTGCCAGCAGTGAGGCAAGTTGGAACGAGCAGTACCTC. Its protein is CASSEASWNEQYL.

This clonotype has more than one count but fewer than ten. The chain combines TRBV5-1 with TRBJ1-1, with D uncertain. This CDR3 is 16 amino acids long. Germline V gene data show CDR1 as SGHRS and CDR2 as YFSETQ. V was cut by 4 bases and J by 4 bases, with 20 bases left in between. Here the CDR3 DNA reads TGCGCCAGCAGCCCCCGGGCCGGGTCGGTTGGCACTGAAGCTTTCTTT. Translating it yields CASSPRAGSVGTEAFF.

This sequence joins TRBV12-3 or TRBV12-4 and TRBJ2-1; 10 positions match TRBD2. The trim removed 2 bases at V and 3 bases at J, leaving 4 bases unmatched. CDR3 size: 16 residues. CDR3 sequence (DNA): TGTGCCAGCAGTTTACCCGCTAGCGGGAGCTACAATGAGCAGTTCTTC. Encoded protein: CASSLPASGSYNEQFF.

The chain employs TRBV12-3 or TRBV12-4 and TRBJ2-1; D gene ambiguous. The CDR3 covers 13 residues. Trimming took 1 base from V and 8 from J, leaving 9 bases between them. CDR3 DNA sequence: TGTGCCAGCAGTTTAGGGGCGCCCCATGAGCAGTTCTTC. Translating it yields CASSLGAPHEQFF.

This clonotype was counted only a few times. CDR3 protein: CASSRTGTGQETQYF. In DNA form, the CDR3 reads TGTGCCAGCAGCCGCACCGGGACAGGACAAGAGACCCAGTACTTC. The chain uses TRBV5-8 and TRBJ2-5; 8 bases map to TRBD1. With V trimmed by 4 bases and J by 2 bases, 7 bases remained unmatched. This CDR3 contains 15 residues. The germline V gene encodes CDR1 SGHTS and CDR2 YDEGEE.

The rearrangement links TRBV11-2 to TRBJ2-1, with TRBD2 matching over 7 bases. Germline V CDR1 and CDR2: SGHAT, FQNNGV. CDR3 length: 18 amino acids. The J segment lost 1 base and the V segment lost 0 bases, leaving 9 bases of the junction unmatched. CDR3 region: CASSLDSRGGGSYNEQFF. CDR3 bases: TGTGCCAGCAGCTTAGACTCCCGAGGCGGGGGATCCTACAATGAGCAGTTCTTC.